Sequencing of this TCR beta chain was carried out in a study of OX40 agonist ivuxolimab in advanced cancers. Patients were ineligible given autoimmune disease history or systemic immunosuppression. Profiled with immunoSEQ multiplex PCR; TCRdb holds only in-frame clones, not every one. The profile shows approximately 86,000 clones, more than 70% of them singletons. This receptor was obtained from an adult with an advanced solid tumor such as melanoma, head and neck, liver or kidney cancer. This material consisted of CD4+ or CD8+ T cells sorted from blood, taken in a trial of the OX40 agonist ivuxolimab.

CDR3 coding DNA: TGTGCCAGCAGCGGGGGACTTACCTCCTACAATGAGCAGTTCTTC. Its translation: CASSGGLTSYNEQFF. The genes are TRBV9 and TRBJ2-1; a weak D match, TRBD2 (6 bases). This CDR3 spans 15 amino acids. V gave up 3 bases and J gave up 0 bases, with 10 bases separating them. CDR1 is SGDLS and CDR2 is YYNGEE in the germline V gene.